The following is a T cell receptor (beta chain) sequence with its context. The antigen is undetermined. This sample is drawn from a study of shared clonotypes between healthy human individuals. Study observations and caveats: Against clonotypes common to all four donors, non-shared ones had lower generation probabilities. The study found approximately 5% of naive CD4 clonotypes shared across four donors.

Naive CD8 isolation took CD45RO-negative cells positively selected for CCR7 and excluded terminally differentiated effector memory CD45RA+ cells. The assay was carried out at the deep level. Libraries were prepared by immunoSEQ multiplex PCR; TCRdb keeps only in-frame clonotypes and omits some of them. The repertoire holds around 2.1 million clones, with roughly 91% as singletons. The CDR3 is made up of 14 amino acids. V lost 8 bases to trimming and J lost 0 bases, with 12 bases between them. Germline-derived CDR1 and CDR2 are MDHEN and SYDVKM. The TCR was taken from a man aged 18-30 years in good health. Some clones in this sample may be carry-over from other donors' samples. The rearrangement links TRBV28 to TRBJ2-3; D perhaps matches TRBD2 (7 bases). Sequencing input: naive CD8+ T cells from PBMCs. Written as DNA, the CDR3 is TGTGCCAGCGGGGGGGCGGTGAGCACAGATACGCAGTATTTT. Protein sequence: CASGGAVSTDTQYF.